Below are 24 T cell receptor beta chains sequenced from a single sample in a study of T cell changes during pregnancy in multiple sclerosis. Produced via immunoSEQ multiplex PCR; TCRdb's table is partial and in-frame only. This table has 85,000 to 100,000 clones, over 80% appearing once. Sequenced here: peripheral blood, sampled in the first trimester of pregnancy. The receptors were sampled from a female donor with multiple sclerosis, enrolled in a pregnancy study.

The V call is TRBV7-3, the J call TRBJ2-1; 11 bases map to TRBD2. Germline loops: CDR1 SGHTA, CDR2 FQGTGA. V trimming: 5 bases; J trimming: 6 bases; junction bases outside the gene matches: 6. The CDR3 sequence is 15 residues long. DNA of the CDR3: TGTGCCAGCAGCGAACTAGCGGGAGATCTCAATGAGCAGTTCTTC. Its translation: CASSELAGDLNEQFF.

The chain is built from TRBV28 and TRBJ2-7, with 10 bases lining up with TRBD1. This CDR3 is built from 15 residues. Germline V gene sequence: CDR1 MDHEN, CDR2 SYDVKM. Unmatched junction bases numbered 7, after V lost 4 bases and J lost 4 bases. CDR3 in DNA: TGTGCCAGCAGTTCACCCGGGACAGGGGAATACGAGCAGTACTTC. As protein: CASSSPGTGEYEQYF.

V gene TRBV29-1 combines with J gene TRBJ2-1; the match to TRBD1 covers 7 bases. Germline-derived CDR1 and CDR2 are SQVTM and ANQGSEA. This CDR3 comprises 18 residues. The V and J ends lost 1 base and 3 bases, in that order; junction bases with no gene match: 15. The CDR3 spells CSVEGGKIPGTVYNEQFF. CDR3 DNA: TGCAGCGTTGAAGGGGGAAAGATTCCCGGGACAGTCTACAATGAGCAGTTCTTC.

This chain joins TRBV6-1 and TRBJ2-1; tentative D call: TRBD2 (5 bases). Germline values: CDR1 MNHNS, CDR2 SASEGT. The length of the CDR3 is 17 residues. Trimming removed 1 base from V and 4 bases from J, with 17 bases in between. This CDR3 is CASSEGSIAIPYNEQFF. DNA of the CDR3: TGTGCCAGCAGTGAAGGCTCCATAGCGATACCTTACAATGAGCAGTTCTTC.

This sequence joins TRBV10-1 and TRBJ1-4, with D uncertain. V was shortened by 4 bases and J by 1 base, with 7 bases between the two germline ends. The CDR3 sequence is 14 residues long. Germline V lookup: CDR1 WNHNN, CDR2 SYGVQD (reference sequence). The CDR3 loop is CASSGAGTNEKLFF. The CDR3 nucleotides read TGCGCCAGCAGTGGGGCGGGAACTAATGAAAAACTGTTTTTT.

The CDR3 here is CASSHGHRFAQRENEQFF. The CDR3 DNA sequence: TGTGCCAGCAGCCACGGGCACCGTTTCGCCCAACGGGAAAATGAGCAGTTCTTC. The chain combines TRBV14 with TRBJ2-1; D may be TRBD2 (5 bases). Germline CDR1 SGHDN, CDR2 FVKESK. V was pared by 3 bases and J by 7 bases, with 25 bases between. The CDR3 contains 18 residues. Looking up the rest from reference TRBV14 and TRBJ2-1 gives the full variable domain: EAGVTQFPSHSVIEKGQTVTLRCDPISGHDNLYWYRRVMGKEIKFLLHFVKESKQDESGMPNNRFLAERTGGTYSTLKVQPAELEDSGVYFCASSHGHRFAQRENEQFFGPGTRLTVL.

V is TRBV6-5 and J is TRBJ2-7, with no clear D. CDR3 length equals 15 residues. The germline V and J ends were trimmed by 0 bases and 0 bases, with 9 bases remaining between them. Per the germline V gene, CDR1 is MNHEY and CDR2 is SVGAGI. For the CDR3, the DNA is TGTGCCAGCAGTTACTCTCGCGGCTTCTCCTACGAGCAGTACTTC. The encoded protein is CASSYSRGFSYEQYF.

This chain uses TRBV29-1 with TRBJ2-1; perhaps TRBD2 as D (5 bases). Germline CDR1 and CDR2: SQVTM and ANQGSEA. This CDR3 comprises 12 residues. Trimming pared 7 bases from V and 6 bases from J, leaving 13 bases between. CDR3 nucleotide sequence: TGCAGCGCCCCGTCGAGGGCCAATGAGCAGTTCTTC. It codes for CSAPSRANEQFF.

The chain joins TRBV28 to TRBJ1-1; 7 positions agree with TRBD1. CDR3 length: 13 amino acids. Germline V gives CDR1 MDHEN, CDR2 SYDVKM. Trimming cost V 5 bases and J 7 bases; bases outside gene matches: 7. The CDR3 sequence: CASSPQGSGEAFF. The CDR3 nucleotides are TGTGCCAGCAGTCCACAGGGGAGTGGTGAAGCTTTCTTT.

The rearrangement joins TRBV19 to TRBJ1-1; D possibly corresponds to TRBD1 (6 bases). The ends were cut back, 4 bases at V and 0 bases at J, with 12 bases in the middle. This CDR3 comprises 15 residues. Per the germline V gene, CDR1 is LNHDA and CDR2 is SQIVND (reference sequence). The CDR3 DNA reads TGTGCCAGTAGTACGGGACACCGCATGAACACTGAAGCTTTCTTT. This encodes CASSTGHRMNTEAFF. Complete variable domain (other parts from reference TRBV19 and TRBJ1-1): DGGITQSPKYLFRKEGQNVTLSCEQNLNHDAMYWYRQDPGQGLRLIYYSQIVNDFQKGDIAEGYSVSREKKESFPLTVTSAQKNPTAFYLCASSTGHRMNTEAFFGQGTRLTVV.

The chain combines TRBV4-1 with TRBJ2-5; possibly TRBD1 for D (6 bases). This CDR3 contains 14 residues. V lost 1 base to trimming and J lost 3 bases, with 9 bases between them. CDR1 and CDR2 (germline): MGHRA, YSYEKL. The CDR3 reads CASSQARGKETQYF. In nucleotides, the CDR3 is TGCGCCAGCAGCCAAGCTAGGGGGAAAGAGACCCAGTACTTC.

This chain connects TRBV5-6 to TRBJ2-7, with D tentatively TRBD1 (6 bases). Looked up from germline, CDR1 is SGHDT and CDR2 is YYEEEE. V was pared by 0 bases and J by 3 bases, with 10 bases between. The CDR3 contains 14 residues. CDR3 protein: CASSLGQVIYEQYF. As DNA, the CDR3 is TGTGCCAGCAGCTTGGGACAGGTGATCTACGAGCAGTACTTC.

This clone was recorded only once. This sequence joins TRBV25-1 and TRBJ2-7, with 9 bases fitting TRBD1. This CDR3 has 16 residues. Germline CDR1 reads MGHDK; CDR2 reads SYGVNS. V shed 0 bases and J 3 bases; nucleotides not matched to a gene: 6. This CDR3 is CASSEYTGTGHYEQYF. The DNA of the CDR3 is TGTGCCAGCAGTGAATACACCGGGACAGGGCACTACGAGCAGTACTTC.

The genes are TRBV28 and TRBJ2-7; D call uncertain. Germline CDR1 MDHEN, CDR2 SYDVKM. Trimming removed 6 bases from V and 3 bases from J, with 12 bases in between. The CDR3 covers 13 residues. The CDR3 DNA reads TGTGCCAGCAGACAAATAAACAACTACGAGCAGTACTTC. It is translated as CASRQINNYEQYF. The whole variable domain, filled in from reference TRBV28 and TRBJ2-7, reads DVKVTQSSRYLVKRTGEKVFLECVQDMDHENMFWYRQDPGLGLRLIYFSYDVKMKEKGDIPEGYSVSREKKERFSLILESASTNQTSMYLCASRQINNYEQYFGPGTRLTVT.

The rearrangement joins TRBV7-3 to TRBJ2-1; 12 bases match TRBD1. The CDR3 is 15 amino acids. The germline gives CDR1 SGHTA, CDR2 FQGTGA. V dropped 5 bases and J dropped 8; count of bases not matched to a gene: 7. The chain's CDR3 is CASSPTGTGGDEQFF. For the CDR3, the DNA is TGTGCCAGCAGCCCCACCGGGACAGGGGGCGATGAGCAGTTCTTC.

The rearrangement joins TRBV16 to TRBJ1-5; tentative D call: TRBD1 (5 bases). V gave up 3 bases and J gave up 6 bases, with 18 bases separating them. The CDR3 totals 16 residues. CDR1 is KGHSY and CDR2 is FQNENV in the germline V gene. The CDR3 loop reads CASSQEMGGRAQPQHF. CDR3 in DNA: TGTGCCAGCAGCCAGGAAATGGGGGGTCGGGCTCAGCCCCAGCATTTT.

V and J are TRBV9 and TRBJ1-1; TRBD1 might be the D (5 bases). Germline assignment: CDR1 SGDLS and CDR2 YYNGEE. Trimming shortened V by 0 bases and J by 4 bases, and 10 bases separated the two germline ends. The CDR3 has 14 amino acids. The DNA of the CDR3 is TGTGCCAGCAGCGTAGAGGGGATAAGCACTGAAGCTTTCTTT. Its translation is CASSVEGISTEAFF.

The rearrangement links TRBV5-1 to TRBJ1-2; 7 bases are a match to TRBD1. This CDR3 is built from 13 residues. Per the germline V gene, CDR1 is SGHRS and CDR2 is YFSETQ. V lost 0 bases to trimming and J lost 4 bases; unmatched junction nucleotides: 0. In DNA form, the CDR3 reads TGCGCCAGCAGCTTGGGGACAGGCTATGGCTACACCTTC. Its protein is CASSLGTGYGYTF.

J is TRBJ1-3 and V is TRBV7-2, with no clear D. There are 12 residues in the CDR3. Germline assignment: CDR1 SGHTA and CDR2 FQGNSA. The V end was cut by 2 bases, the J end by 4 bases, with 3 bases between. The CDR3 DNA follows: TGTGCCAGCAGCTTACAGGGAAACACCATATATTTT. Its protein is CASSLQGNTIYF.

J is TRBJ2-3 and V is TRBV19, with 11 bases aligning to TRBD1. J was trimmed by 4 bases and V by 2 bases; bases with no gene match: 2. There are 15 residues in the CDR3. CDR1 is LNHDA, CDR2 SQIVND, per germline (reference sequence). CDR3 sequence: CASSILGQGADTQYF. CDR3 nucleotides: TGTGCCAGTAGTATACTGGGACAGGGGGCAGATACGCAGTATTTT.

This sequence joins TRBV5-6 and TRBJ2-7; 8 bases line up with TRBD1. This CDR3 has 15 amino acids. Germline trimming cut 0 bases from V and 1 base from J; bases unmatched to any gene: 3. The germline V gene has CDR1 SGHDT and CDR2 YYEEEE. This chain's CDR3 is CASSLAGTGSYEQYF. The CDR3 bases are TGTGCCAGCAGCTTGGCCGGGACAGGTTCCTACGAGCAGTACTTC.

The gene calls are TRBV5-1 and TRBJ2-5, with TRBD1 identical over 7 bases. CDR1 and CDR2 from the germline V gene are SGHRS and YFSETQ. The CDR3 sequence is 16 residues long. Trimming removed 0 bases from V and 3 bases from J; junction bases left unmatched: 8. CDR3 bases: TGCGCCAGCAGCTTGGTCACGACAGGGCCCAAAGAGACCCAGTACTTC. Translated: CASSLVTTGPKETQYF.

V usage is TRBV15 and J usage is TRBJ2-6; TRBD1 agrees at 7 bases. This CDR3 contains 19 residues. The germline gives CDR1 LNHNV, CDR2 YYDKDF (reference sequence). V shed 5 bases and J 0 bases; nucleotides not matched to a gene: 13. DNA for the CDR3: TGTGCCACCAGCCCGTTCAGAGCAGGGGGTATCTCTGGGGCCAACGTCCTGACTTTC. Encoded protein: CATSPFRAGGISGANVLTF.

V and J are TRBV27 and TRBJ1-1; D might be TRBD1 (5 bases). The germline CDR1 and CDR2 sequences are MNHEY and SMNVEV (reference sequence). The CDR3 is 17 amino acids. Trimming took off 7 bases at V and 1 base at J, with 22 bases between the two ends. This chain's CDR3 is CASTTLGFRGKNTEAFF. The CDR3, as DNA: TGTGCCAGCACCACTTTAGGGTTTCGGGGGAAGAACACTGAAGCTTTCTTT.